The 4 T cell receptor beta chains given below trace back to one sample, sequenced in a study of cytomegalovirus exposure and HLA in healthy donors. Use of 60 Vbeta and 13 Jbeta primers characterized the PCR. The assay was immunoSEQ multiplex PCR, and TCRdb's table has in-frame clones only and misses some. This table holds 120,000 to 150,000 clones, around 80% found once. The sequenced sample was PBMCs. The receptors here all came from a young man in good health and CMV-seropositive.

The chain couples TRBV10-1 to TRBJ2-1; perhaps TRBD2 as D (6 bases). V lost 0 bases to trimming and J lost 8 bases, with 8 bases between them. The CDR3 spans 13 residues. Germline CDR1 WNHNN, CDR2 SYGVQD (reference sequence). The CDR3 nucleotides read TGCGCCAGCAGTGAGTCGCCGGGAGATGAGCAGTTCTTC. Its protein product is CASSESPGDEQFF.

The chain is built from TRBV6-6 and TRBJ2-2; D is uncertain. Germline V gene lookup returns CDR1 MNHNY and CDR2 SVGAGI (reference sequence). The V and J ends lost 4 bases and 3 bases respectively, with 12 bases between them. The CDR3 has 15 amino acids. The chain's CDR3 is CASSLIRPDTGELFF. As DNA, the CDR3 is TGTGCCAGCAGTTTAATACGCCCGGACACCGGGGAGCTGTTTTTT.

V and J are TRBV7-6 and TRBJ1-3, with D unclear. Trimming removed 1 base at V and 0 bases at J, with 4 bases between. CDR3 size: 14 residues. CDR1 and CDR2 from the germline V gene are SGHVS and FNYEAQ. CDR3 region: CASSLVVSGNTIYF. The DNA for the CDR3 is TGTGCCAGCAGCTTAGTCGTCTCTGGAAACACCATATATTTT. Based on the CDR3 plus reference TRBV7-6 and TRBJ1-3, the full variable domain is GAGVSQSPRYKVTKRGQDVALRCDPISGHVSLYWYRQALGQGPEFLTYFNYEAQQDKSGLPNDRFSAERPEGSISTLTIQRTEQRDSAMYRCASSLVVSGNTIYFGEGSWLTVV.

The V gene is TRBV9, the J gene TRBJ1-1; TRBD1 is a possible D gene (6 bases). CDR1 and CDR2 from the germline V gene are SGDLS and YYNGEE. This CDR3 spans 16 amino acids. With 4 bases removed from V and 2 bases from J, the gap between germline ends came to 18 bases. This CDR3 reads CASSPRGALDNTEAFF. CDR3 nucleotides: TGTGCCAGCAGCCCTCGGGGGGCCTTAGACAACACTGAAGCTTTCTTT.